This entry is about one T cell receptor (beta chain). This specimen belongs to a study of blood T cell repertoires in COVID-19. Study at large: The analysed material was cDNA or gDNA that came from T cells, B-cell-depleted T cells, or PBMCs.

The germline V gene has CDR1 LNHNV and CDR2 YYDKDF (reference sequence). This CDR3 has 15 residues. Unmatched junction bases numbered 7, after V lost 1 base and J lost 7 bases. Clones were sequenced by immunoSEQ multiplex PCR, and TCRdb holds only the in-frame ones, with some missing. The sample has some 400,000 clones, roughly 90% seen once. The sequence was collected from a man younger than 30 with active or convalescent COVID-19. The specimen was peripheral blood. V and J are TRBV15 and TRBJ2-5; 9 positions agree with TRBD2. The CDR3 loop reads CATSRAASGVTTQYF. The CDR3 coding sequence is TGTGCCACCAGCAGAGCCGCTAGCGGGGTAACGACCCAGTACTTC. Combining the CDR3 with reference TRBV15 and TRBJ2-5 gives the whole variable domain DAMVIQNPRYQVTQFGKPVTLSCSQTLNHNVMYWYQQKSSQAPKLLFHYYDKDFNNEADTPDNFQSRRPNTSFCFLDIRSPGLGDTAMYLCATSRAASGVTTQYFGPGTRLLVL.